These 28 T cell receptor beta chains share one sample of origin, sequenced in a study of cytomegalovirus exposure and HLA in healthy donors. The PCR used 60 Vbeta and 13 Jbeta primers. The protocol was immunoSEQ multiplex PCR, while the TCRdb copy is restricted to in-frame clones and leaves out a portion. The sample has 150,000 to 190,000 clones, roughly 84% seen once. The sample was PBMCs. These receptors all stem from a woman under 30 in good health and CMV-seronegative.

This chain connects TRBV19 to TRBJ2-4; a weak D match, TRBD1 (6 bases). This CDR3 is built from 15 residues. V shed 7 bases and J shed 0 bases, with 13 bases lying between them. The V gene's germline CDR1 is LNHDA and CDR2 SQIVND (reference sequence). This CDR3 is CASTQQGVAKNIQYF. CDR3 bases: TGTGCCAGTACCCAACAGGGCGTAGCCAAAAACATTCAGTACTTC.

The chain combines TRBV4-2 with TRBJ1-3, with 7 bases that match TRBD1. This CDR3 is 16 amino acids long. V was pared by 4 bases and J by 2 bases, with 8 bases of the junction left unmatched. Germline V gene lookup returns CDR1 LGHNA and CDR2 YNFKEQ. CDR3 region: CASSRKPTGAGNTIYF. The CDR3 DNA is TGTGCCAGCAGCCGGAAGCCAACAGGGGCTGGAAACACCATATATTTT.

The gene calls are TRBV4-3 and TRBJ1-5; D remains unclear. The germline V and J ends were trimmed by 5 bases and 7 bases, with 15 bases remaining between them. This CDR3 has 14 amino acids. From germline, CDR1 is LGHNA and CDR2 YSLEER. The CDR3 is CASSDRHPSQPQHF. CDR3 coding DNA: TGCGCCAGCAGCGATCGACACCCTTCCCAGCCCCAGCATTTT.

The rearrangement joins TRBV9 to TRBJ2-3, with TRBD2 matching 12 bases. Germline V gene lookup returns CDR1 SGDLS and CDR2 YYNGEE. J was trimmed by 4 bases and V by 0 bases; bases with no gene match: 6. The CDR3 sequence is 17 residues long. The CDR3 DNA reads TGTGCCAGCAGCGTAGCCAGACTAGCGGGGGAGGCAGATACGCAGTATTTT. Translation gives CASSVARLAGEADTQYF.

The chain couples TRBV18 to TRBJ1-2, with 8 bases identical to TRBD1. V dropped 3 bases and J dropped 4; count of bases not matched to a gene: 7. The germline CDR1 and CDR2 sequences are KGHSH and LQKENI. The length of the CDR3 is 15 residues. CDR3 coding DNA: TGTGCCAGCTCACCGGTCCAGGACAGGGTCTATGGCTACACCTTC. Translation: CASSPVQDRVYGYTF.

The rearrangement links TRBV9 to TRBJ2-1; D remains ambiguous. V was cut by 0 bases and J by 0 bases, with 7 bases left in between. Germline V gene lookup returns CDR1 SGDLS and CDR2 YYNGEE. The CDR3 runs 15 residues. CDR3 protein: CASSVDISSYNEQFF. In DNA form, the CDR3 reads TGTGCCAGCAGCGTAGATATTAGCTCCTACAATGAGCAGTTCTTC.

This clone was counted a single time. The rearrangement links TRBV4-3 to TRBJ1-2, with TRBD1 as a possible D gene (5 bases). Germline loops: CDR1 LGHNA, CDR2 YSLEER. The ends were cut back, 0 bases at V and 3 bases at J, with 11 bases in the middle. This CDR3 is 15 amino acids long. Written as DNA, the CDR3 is TGCGCCAGCAGCCAAGAGATGCAGGGCTACTATGGCTACACCTTC. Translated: CASSQEMQGYYGYTF.

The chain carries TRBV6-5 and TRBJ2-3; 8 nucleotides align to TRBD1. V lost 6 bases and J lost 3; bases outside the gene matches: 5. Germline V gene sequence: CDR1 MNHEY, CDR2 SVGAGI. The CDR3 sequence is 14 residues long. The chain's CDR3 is CASSRGQGTDTQYF. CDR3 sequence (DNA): TGTGCCAGCAGCCGTGGACAGGGAACAGATACGCAGTATTTT.

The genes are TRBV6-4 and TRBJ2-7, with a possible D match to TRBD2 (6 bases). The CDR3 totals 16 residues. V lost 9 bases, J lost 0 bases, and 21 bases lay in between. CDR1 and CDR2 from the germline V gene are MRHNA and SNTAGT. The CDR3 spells CARGGTGAELSYEQYF. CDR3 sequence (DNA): TGTGCCAGGGGGGGTACAGGCGCCGAACTCTCCTACGAGCAGTACTTC.

The CDR3 reads CASRSPGGTLGYTF. The CDR3 nucleotides are TGTGCCAGCAGGTCACCGGGAGGGACCCTTGGCTACACCTTC. This chain links TRBV28 with TRBJ1-2; D possibly corresponds to TRBD1 (5 bases). CDR3 length: 14 residues. Germline lookup yields CDR1 MDHEN and CDR2 SYDVKM. V lost 6 bases, J lost 7 bases, and 18 bases lay in between.

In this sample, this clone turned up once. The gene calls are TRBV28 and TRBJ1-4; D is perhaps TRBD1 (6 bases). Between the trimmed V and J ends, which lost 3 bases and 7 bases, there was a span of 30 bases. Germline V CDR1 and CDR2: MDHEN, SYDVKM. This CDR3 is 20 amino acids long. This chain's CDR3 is CASSFNPEILTGTYREKLFF. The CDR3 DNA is TGTGCCAGCAGTTTTAACCCCGAAATACTTACAGGGACCTATCGTGAAAAACTGTTTTTT. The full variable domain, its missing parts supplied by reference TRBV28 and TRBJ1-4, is DVKVTQSSRYLVKRTGEKVFLECVQDMDHENMFWYRQDPGLGLRLIYFSYDVKMKEKGDIPEGYSVSREKKERFSLILESASTNQTSMYLCASSFNPEILTGTYREKLFFGSGTQLSVL.

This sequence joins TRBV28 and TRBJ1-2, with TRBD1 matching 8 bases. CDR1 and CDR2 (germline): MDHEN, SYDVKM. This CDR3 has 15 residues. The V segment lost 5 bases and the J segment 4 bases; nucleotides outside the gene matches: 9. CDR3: CASSLNRGESYGYTF. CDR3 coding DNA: TGTGCCAGCAGTCTAAACAGGGGGGAGTCCTATGGCTACACCTTC.

In DNA form, the CDR3 reads TGTGCCAGCAGTTCCCCAGGACAGGGGAACTACGAGCAGTACTTC. Protein product: CASSSPGQGNYEQYF. V gene TRBV6-5 combines with J gene TRBJ2-7; 9 positions agree with TRBD1. CDR1 and CDR2 (germline): MNHEY, SVGAGI. The CDR3 is 15 residues long. V was clipped by 4 bases and J by 3 bases; unmatched bases: 7.

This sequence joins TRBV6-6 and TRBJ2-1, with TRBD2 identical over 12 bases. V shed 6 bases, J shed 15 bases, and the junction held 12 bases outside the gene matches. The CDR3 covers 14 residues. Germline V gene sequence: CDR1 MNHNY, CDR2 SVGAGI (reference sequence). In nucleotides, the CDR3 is TGTGCCAGCAGCCCGGGACTAGCGGGCGGATCGGGGTTCTTC. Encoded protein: CASSPGLAGGSGFF.

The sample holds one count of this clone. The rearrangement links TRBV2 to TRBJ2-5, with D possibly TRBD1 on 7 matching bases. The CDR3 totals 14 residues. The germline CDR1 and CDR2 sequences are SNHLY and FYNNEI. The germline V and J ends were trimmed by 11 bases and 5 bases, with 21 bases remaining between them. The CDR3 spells CAFSRRGLGETQYF. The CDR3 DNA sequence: TGTGCCTTTTCGAGGAGGGGGCTAGGGGAGACCCAGTACTTC.

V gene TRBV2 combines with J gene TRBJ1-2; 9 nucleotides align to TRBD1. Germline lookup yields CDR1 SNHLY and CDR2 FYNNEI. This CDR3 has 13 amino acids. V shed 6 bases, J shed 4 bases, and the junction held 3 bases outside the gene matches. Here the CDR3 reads CASRRTGVYGYTF. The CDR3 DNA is TGTGCCAGCAGGAGGACAGGGGTCTATGGCTACACCTTC.

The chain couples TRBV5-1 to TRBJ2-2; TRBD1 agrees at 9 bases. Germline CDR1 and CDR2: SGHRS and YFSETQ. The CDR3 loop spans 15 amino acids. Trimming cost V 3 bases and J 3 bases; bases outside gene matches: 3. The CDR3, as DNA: TGCGCCAGCAGCTCCGACAGGGGGTACACCGGGGAGCTGTTTTTT. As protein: CASSSDRGYTGELFF.

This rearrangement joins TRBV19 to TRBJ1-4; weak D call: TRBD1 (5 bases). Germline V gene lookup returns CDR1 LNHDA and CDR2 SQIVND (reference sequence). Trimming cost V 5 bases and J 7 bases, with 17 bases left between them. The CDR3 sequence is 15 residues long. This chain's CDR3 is CASSLETATPEKLFF. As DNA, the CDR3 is TGTGCCAGTAGTTTGGAGACAGCCACACCTGAAAAACTGTTTTTT.

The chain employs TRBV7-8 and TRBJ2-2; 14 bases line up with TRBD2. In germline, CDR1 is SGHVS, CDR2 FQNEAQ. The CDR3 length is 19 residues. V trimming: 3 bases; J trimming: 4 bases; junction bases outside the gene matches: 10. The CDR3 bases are TGTGCCAGCAGCTTCTTTACGGGACTAGCGGGAGCCGCCACCGGGGAGCTGTTTTTT. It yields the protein CASSFFTGLAGAATGELFF.

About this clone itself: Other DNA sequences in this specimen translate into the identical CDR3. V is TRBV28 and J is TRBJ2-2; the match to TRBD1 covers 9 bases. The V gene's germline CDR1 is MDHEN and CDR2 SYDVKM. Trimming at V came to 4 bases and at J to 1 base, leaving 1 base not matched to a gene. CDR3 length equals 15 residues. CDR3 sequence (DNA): TGTGCCAGCAGTTCGGGACAGGGGAACACCGGGGAGCTGTTTTTT. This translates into CASSSGQGNTGELFF.

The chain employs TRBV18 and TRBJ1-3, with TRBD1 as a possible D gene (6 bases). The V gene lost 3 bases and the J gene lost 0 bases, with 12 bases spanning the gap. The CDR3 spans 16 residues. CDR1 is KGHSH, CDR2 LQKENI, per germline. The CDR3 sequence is CASSPREGGSGNTIYF. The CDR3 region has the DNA TGTGCCAGCTCACCCCGGGAAGGGGGCTCTGGAAACACCATATATTTT.

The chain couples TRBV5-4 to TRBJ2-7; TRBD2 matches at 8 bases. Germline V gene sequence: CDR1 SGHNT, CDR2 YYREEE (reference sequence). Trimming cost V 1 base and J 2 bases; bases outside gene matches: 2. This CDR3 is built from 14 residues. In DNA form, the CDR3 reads TGTGCCAGCAGCTTGAGGCGGGGGGCCTACGAGCAGTACTTC. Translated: CASSLRRGAYEQYF.

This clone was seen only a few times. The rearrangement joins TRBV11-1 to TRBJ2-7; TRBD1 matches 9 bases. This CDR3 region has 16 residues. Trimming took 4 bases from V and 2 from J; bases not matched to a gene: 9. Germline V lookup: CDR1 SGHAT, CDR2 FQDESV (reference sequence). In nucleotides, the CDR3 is TGTGCCAGCAGCTCGAGCGCCGGGACAGGGCCCTACGAGCAGTACTTC. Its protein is CASSSSAGTGPYEQYF.

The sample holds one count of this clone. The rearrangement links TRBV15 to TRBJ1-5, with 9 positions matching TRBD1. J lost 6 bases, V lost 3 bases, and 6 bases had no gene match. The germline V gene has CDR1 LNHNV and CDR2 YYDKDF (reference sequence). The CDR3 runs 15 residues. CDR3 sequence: CATSSDRGGGQPQHF. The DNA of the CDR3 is TGTGCCACCAGCAGCGACAGGGGGGGTGGTCAGCCCCAGCATTTT.

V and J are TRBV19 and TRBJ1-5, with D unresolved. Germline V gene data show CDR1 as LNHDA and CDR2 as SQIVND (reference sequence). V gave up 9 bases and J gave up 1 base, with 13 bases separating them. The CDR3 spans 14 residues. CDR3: CASGGMGSNQPQHF. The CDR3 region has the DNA TGTGCCAGCGGCGGGATGGGGAGCAATCAGCCCCAGCATTTT.

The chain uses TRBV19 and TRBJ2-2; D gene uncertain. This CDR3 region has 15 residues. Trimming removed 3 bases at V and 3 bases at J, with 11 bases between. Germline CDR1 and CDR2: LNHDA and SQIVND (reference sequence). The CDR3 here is CASSIGASYTGELFF. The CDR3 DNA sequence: TGTGCCAGTAGTATCGGTGCCTCATACACCGGGGAGCTGTTTTTT.

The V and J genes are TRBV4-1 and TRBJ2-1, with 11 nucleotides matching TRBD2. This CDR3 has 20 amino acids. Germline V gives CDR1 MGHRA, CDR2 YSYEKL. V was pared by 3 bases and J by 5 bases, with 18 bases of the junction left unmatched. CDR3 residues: CASSQTLLAGAPIINNEQFF. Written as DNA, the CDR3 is TGCGCCAGCAGCCAGACCCTACTAGCGGGGGCCCCCATCATCAACAATGAGCAGTTCTTC.

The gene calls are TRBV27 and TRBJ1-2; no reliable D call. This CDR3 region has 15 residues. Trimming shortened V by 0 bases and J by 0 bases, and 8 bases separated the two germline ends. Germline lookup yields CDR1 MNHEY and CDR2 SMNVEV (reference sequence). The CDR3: CASSLSGRANYGYTF. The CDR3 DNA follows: TGTGCCAGCAGTTTATCAGGCCGGGCTAACTATGGCTACACCTTC.